This TCR beta chain is from a study of T cells in Graves' hyperthyroidism and ophthalmopathy. TCR beta CDR3 regions were amplified from RNA. An initial round of RT-PCR targeting the TCR CDR3 relied on the HTBI primer set. MiXCR, applied by TCRdb to the multiplex PCR reads, yields one record per CDR3 protein. The sample includes 600,000 to 850,000 distinct CDR3 sequences, about 19% of them seen just once. Germline values: CDR1 MNHEY, CDR2 SVGAGI. Trimming removed 2 bases from V and 9 bases from J, with 17 bases in between. The CDR3 totals 16 residues. This clonotype was detected many times. The sequencing input was blood. The chain recombines TRBV6-5 with TRBJ1-6; D may be TRBD1 (6 bases). The clonotype was recovered from a woman between 50 and 59 years old with Graves' hyperthyroidism that later progressed to Graves' ophthalmopathy. CDR3 residues: CASSYTRGGHGSPLHF. The CDR3 coding sequence is TGTGCCAGCAGTTACACCCGGGGGGGGCACGGTTCACCCCTCCACTTT.